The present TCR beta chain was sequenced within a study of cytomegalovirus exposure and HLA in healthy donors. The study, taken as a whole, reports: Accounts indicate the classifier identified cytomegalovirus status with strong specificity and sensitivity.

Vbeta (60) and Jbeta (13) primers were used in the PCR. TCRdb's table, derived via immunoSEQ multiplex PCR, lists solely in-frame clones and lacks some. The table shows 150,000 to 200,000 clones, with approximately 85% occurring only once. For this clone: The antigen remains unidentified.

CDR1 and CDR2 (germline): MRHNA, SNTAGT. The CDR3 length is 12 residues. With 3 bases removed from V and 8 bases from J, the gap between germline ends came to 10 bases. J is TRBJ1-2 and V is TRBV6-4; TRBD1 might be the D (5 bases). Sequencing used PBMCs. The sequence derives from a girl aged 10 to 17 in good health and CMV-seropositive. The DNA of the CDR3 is TGTGCCAGCAGTGATTGGGGGGGAGGCTACACCTTC. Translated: CASSDWGGGYTF.